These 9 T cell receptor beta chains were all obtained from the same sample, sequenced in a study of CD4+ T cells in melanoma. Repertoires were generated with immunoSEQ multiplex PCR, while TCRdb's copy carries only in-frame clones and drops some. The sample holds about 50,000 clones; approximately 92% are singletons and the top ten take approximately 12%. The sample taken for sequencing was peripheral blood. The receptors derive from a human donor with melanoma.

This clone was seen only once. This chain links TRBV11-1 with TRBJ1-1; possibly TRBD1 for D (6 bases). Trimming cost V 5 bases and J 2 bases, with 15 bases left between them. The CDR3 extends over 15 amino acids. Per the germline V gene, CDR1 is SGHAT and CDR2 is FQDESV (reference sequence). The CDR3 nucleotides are TGTGCCAGCAGCCCTCCGACAGGAGGAAACACTGAAGCTTTCTTT. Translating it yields CASSPPTGGNTEAFF.

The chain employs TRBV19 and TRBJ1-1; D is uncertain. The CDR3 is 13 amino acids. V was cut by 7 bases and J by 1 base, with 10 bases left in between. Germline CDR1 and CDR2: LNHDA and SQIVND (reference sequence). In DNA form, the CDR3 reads TGTGCCAGTACCCTACAGCAGAACACTGAAGCTTTCTTT. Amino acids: CASTLQQNTEAFF.

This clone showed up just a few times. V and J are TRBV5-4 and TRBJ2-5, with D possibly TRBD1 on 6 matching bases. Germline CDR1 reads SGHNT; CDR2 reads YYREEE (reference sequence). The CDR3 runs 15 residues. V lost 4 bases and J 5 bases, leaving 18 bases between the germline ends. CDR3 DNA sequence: TGTGCCAGCAGCCAAGGACCAGGGGCCAGGGAGACCCAGTACTTC. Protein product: CASSQGPGARETQYF. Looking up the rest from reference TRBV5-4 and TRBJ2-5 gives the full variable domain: ETGVTQSPTHLIKTRGQQVTLRCSSQSGHNTVSWYQQALGQGPQFIFQYYREEENGRGNFPPRFSGLQFPNYSSELNVNALELDDSALYLCASSQGPGARETQYFGPGTRLLVL.

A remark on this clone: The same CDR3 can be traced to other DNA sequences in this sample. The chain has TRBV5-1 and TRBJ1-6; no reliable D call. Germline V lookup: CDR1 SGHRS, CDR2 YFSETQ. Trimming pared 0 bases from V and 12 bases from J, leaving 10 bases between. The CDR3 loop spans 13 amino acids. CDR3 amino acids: CASSLEGTGPLHF. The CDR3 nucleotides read TGCGCCAGCAGCTTGGAAGGTACGGGACCCCTCCACTTT.

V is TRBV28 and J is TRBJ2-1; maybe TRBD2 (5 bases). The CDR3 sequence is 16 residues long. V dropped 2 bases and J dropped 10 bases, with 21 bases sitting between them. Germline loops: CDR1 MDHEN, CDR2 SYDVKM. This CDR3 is CASSLMVRAVDMEQFF. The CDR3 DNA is TGTGCCAGCAGTTTAATGGTGCGGGCGGTCGACATGGAGCAGTTCTTC.

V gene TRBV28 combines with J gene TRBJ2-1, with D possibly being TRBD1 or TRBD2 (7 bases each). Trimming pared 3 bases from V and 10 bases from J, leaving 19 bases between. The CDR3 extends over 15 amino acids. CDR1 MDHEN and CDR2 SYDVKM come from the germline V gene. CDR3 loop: CASSFLARGGLEQFF. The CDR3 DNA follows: TGTGCCAGCAGTTTCCTCGCCAGGGGGGGACTAGAGCAGTTCTTC. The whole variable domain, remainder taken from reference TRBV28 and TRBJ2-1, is DVKVTQSSRYLVKRTGEKVFLECVQDMDHENMFWYRQDPGLGLRLIYFSYDVKMKEKGDIPEGYSVSREKKERFSLILESASTNQTSMYLCASSFLARGGLEQFFGPGTRLTVL.

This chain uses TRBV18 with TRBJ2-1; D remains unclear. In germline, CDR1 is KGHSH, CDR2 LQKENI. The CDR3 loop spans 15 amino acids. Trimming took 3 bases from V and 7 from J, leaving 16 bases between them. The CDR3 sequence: CASSPRPGRLNEQFF. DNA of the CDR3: TGTGCCAGCTCACCTCGACCAGGCAGATTAAATGAGCAGTTCTTC.

CDR3 in DNA: TGTGCCAGCAAAGAAGGGGGGGTAGACAATGAGCAGTTCTTC. Protein: CASKEGGVDNEQFF. The chain carries TRBV28 and TRBJ2-1, with D possibly TRBD2 on 7 matching bases. V was shortened by 7 bases and J by 5 bases, with 15 bases between the two germline ends. CDR3 size: 14 residues. Germline CDR1 and CDR2: MDHEN and SYDVKM.

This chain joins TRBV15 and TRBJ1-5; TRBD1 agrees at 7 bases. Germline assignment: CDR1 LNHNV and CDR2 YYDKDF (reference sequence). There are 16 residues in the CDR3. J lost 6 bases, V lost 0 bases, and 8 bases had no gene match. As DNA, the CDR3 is TGTGCCACCAGCAGAGAGACAGGGATTTATAGTCAGCCCCAGCATTTT. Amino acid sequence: CATSRETGIYSQPQHF.